This T cell receptor beta chain is from a study of blood T cells in healthy people across ages. The CDR3 is made up of 12 amino acids. CDR1 is MGHRA and CDR2 is YSYEKL in the germline V gene. A second PCR, run for about 6 to 12 cycles, used a sample-barcoded 5' primer plus a J-beta primer mix. MiXCR, applied by TCRdb to the 5' RACE reads, yields one record per CDR3 protein. Here the sample spans roughly 650,000 distinct CDR3 sequences, about 30% being singletons. Sequences were obtained from blood. This TCR was sampled from an elderly woman in good health. The rearrangement joins TRBV4-1 to TRBJ2-7; D gene ambiguous. The J call is uncertain, as TRBJ2-5 better fits the DNA end. In DNA, the CDR3 is TGCGCCAGCAGCTCCCCTCGGAGGACCCAGTACTTC. Amino acids: CASSSPRRTQYF.